This T cell receptor beta chain was sequenced in a study of blood T cell repertoires in COVID-19. In the study overall: The cDNA or gDNA used as material had been derived from T cells, B-cell-depleted T cells, or PBMCs.

Source study methods: Quantification of nucleated cells was approximated via reference gene primer amplification. TCRdb's copy holds only in-frame clones and misses some; the assay was immunoSEQ multiplex PCR. The V and J calls and the clone size are those of that table, but D and trimming were determined from the DNA. The sample includes some 120,000 clones, 90% seen only once; the top ten take about 1.9%. Germline lookup yields CDR1 KGHDR and CDR2 SFDVKD. The ends were cut back, 4 bases at V and 6 bases at J, with 12 bases in the middle. This CDR3 comprises 13 residues. This TCR derives from a human donor with active COVID-19. The donor label of this sample is uncertain. The sequenced material came from peripheral blood. The chain links TRBV24-1 to TRBJ2-7, with D unclear. The CDR3 bases are TGTGCCACCAGTGAGGCGGTGAACGGCGAGCAGTACTTC. It encodes CATSEAVNGEQYF.